The 13 T cell receptor beta chains below come from one sample, sequenced in a study of early stage breast cancer tumors. Here immunoSEQ multiplex PCR was the method, and the copy in TCRdb shows in-frame clones only, minus some. The sample shows approximately 2,000 clones, roughly two thirds of them seen only once. Material for sequencing was normal breast tissue next to the tumor. Receptors originate from a person in their forties with breast cancer.

Concerning this clone itself: Because the CDR3 is missing its conserved closing phenylalanine or tryptophan, this is likely a read error. This chain connects TRBV28 to TRBJ1-4, with D perhaps TRBD1 (6 bases). V was clipped by 6 bases and J by 13 bases, with 15 bases between them. Germline CDR1 is MDHEN and CDR2 is SYDVKM. The CDR3 runs to 12 residues. The DNA for the CDR3 is TGTGCCAGCAGCCTCAACAGGGAGGGACTGTTTTGT. Its translation is CASSLNREGLFC.

J is TRBJ2-3 and V is TRBV2, with 7 positions matching TRBD2. The germline V gene has CDR1 SNHLY and CDR2 FYNNEI. Trimming at V came to 6 bases and at J to 1 base, leaving 4 bases not matched to a gene. The CDR3 sequence is 14 residues long. The CDR3 bases are TGTGCCAGCAGGTCCAGCGGGGGCACAGATACGCAGTATTTT. Protein sequence: CASRSSGGTDTQYF. Supplemented by reference TRBV2 and TRBJ2-3, the full variable domain reads EPEVTQTPSHQVTQMGQEVILRCVPISNHLYFYWYRQILGQKVEFLVSFYNNEISEKSEIFDDQFSVERPDGSNFTLKIRSTKLEDSAMYFCASRSSGGTDTQYFGPGTRLTVL.

The V and J genes are TRBV5-1 and TRBJ2-2; maybe TRBD2 (6 bases). The CDR3 runs 17 residues. CDR1 and CDR2 from the germline V gene are SGHRS and YFSETQ. The ends were cut back, 4 bases at V and 1 base at J, with 17 bases in the middle. The CDR3 loop reads CASSRDLFAKNTGELFF. The CDR3 DNA reads TGCGCCAGCAGCAGGGACTTATTCGCGAAGAACACCGGGGAGCTGTTTTTT.

This clone was detected a few times. The gene calls are TRBV5-1 and TRBJ2-4; D call uncertain. CDR3 length: 14 amino acids. Trimming took 0 bases from V and 8 from J, leaving 12 bases between them. Germline V gene lookup returns CDR1 SGHRS and CDR2 YFSETQ. The CDR3 loop reads CASSLDPREDIQYF. CDR3 nucleotides: TGCGCCAGCAGCTTGGATCCTAGGGAAGACATTCAGTACTTC. Full variable domain (outside the CDR3, taken from reference TRBV5-1 and TRBJ2-4): KAGVTQTPRYLIKTRGQQVTLSCSPISGHRSVSWYQQTPGQGLQFLFEYFSETQRNKGNFPGRFSGRQFSNSRSEMNVSTLELGDSALYLCASSLDPREDIQYFGAGTRLSVL.

The rearrangement uses TRBV7-3 and TRBJ2-7, with D perhaps matching TRBD1 (7 bases). The CDR3 extends over 14 amino acids. V was cut by 5 bases and J by 2 bases, with 13 bases left in between. CDR1 and CDR2 (germline): SGHTA, FQGTGA. The CDR3 loop is CASSPGDSTYEQYF. As DNA, the CDR3 is TGTGCCAGCAGCCCGGGGGACAGTACCTACGAGCAGTACTTC.

The chain carries TRBV5-1 and TRBJ1-1; D is possibly TRBD1 (5 bases). CDR1 is SGHRS and CDR2 is YFSETQ in the germline V gene. This CDR3 is built from 14 residues. V gave up 0 bases and J gave up 4 bases, with 10 bases separating them. CDR3 sequence reads: CASSLGGLVTEAFF. CDR3 in DNA: TGCGCCAGCAGCTTGGGGGGGTTGGTCACTGAAGCTTTCTTT.

The chain recombines TRBV7-1 with TRBJ1-2; D is perhaps TRBD1 (5 bases). TRBV7-1 is given ORF status, its function remaining uncertain. V lost 4 bases and J 7 bases, leaving 16 bases between the germline ends. The CDR3 has 14 residues. CDR3 protein: CASSLDRGAGGYTF. The CDR3 bases are TGTGCCAGCAGCTTAGACCGCGGGGCGGGTGGCTACACCTTC.

This clone was seen a few times. V gene TRBV28 combines with J gene TRBJ2-5, with 9 nucleotides matching TRBD1. The trim removed 8 bases at V and 5 bases at J, leaving 6 bases unmatched. The CDR3 consists of 13 residues. Germline V gives CDR1 MDHEN, CDR2 SYDVKM. The CDR3 region has the DNA TGTGCCAGCTTGGGACAGGGTGCCGAGACCCAGTACTTC. It is translated as CASLGQGAETQYF. Supplemented by reference TRBV28 and TRBJ2-5, the full variable domain reads DVKVTQSSRYLVKRTGEKVFLECVQDMDHENMFWYRQDPGLGLRLIYFSYDVKMKEKGDIPEGYSVSREKKERFSLILESASTNQTSMYLCASLGQGAETQYFGPGTRLLVL.

The table lists this clone with a few counts. The rearrangement joins TRBV29-1 to TRBJ1-5; 9 nucleotides match TRBD1. J was trimmed by 4 bases and V by 5 bases; bases with no gene match: 3. The germline gives CDR1 SQVTM, CDR2 ANQGSEA. This CDR3 region has 13 residues. CDR3 protein: CSVSGTGNQPQHF. The DNA for the CDR3 is TGCAGCGTTTCCGGGACAGGGAATCAGCCCCAGCATTTT. The full variable domain, rest sourced from reference TRBV29-1 and TRBJ1-5, is SAVISQKPSRDICQRGTSLTIQCQVDSQVTMMFWYRQQPGQSLTLIATANQGSEATYESGFVIDKFPISRPNLTFSTLTVSNMSPEDSSIYLCSVSGTGNQPQHFGDGTRLSIL.

The chain has TRBV19 and TRBJ1-1; D is possibly TRBD1 (6 bases). Looked up from germline, CDR1 is LNHDA and CDR2 is SQIVND (reference sequence). The CDR3 runs 17 residues. With 2 bases removed from V and 1 base from J, the gap between germline ends came to 17 bases. The DNA for the CDR3 is TGTGCCAGTAGTATATTTTTGACAGGCGGGCAGAACACTGAAGCTTTCTTT. Its translation: CASSIFLTGGQNTEAFF.

This chain joins TRBV28 and TRBJ2-7; 8 bases align to TRBD1. The CDR3 totals 15 residues. J lost 2 bases, V lost 4 bases, and 7 bases had no gene match. Germline V lookup: CDR1 MDHEN, CDR2 SYDVKM. The CDR3 here is CASSSLGTGTYEQYF. Written as DNA, the CDR3 is TGTGCCAGCAGTTCCCTCGGGACAGGAACCTACGAGCAGTACTTC.

The table lists this clone with a count of one. Here the CDR3 reads CASSSGLAGDTQYF. The CDR3 nucleotides read TGTGCCAGCAGCTCGGGACTAGCGGGAGATACGCAGTATTTT. The chain joins TRBV7-9 to TRBJ2-3; 12 bases are a match to TRBD2. Germline CDR1 is SEHNR and CDR2 is FQNEAQ (reference sequence). Germline trimming cut 4 bases from V and 5 bases from J; bases unmatched to any gene: 1. This CDR3 is built from 14 residues.

The chain couples TRBV15 to TRBJ2-1; D unclear. The length of the CDR3 is 14 residues. The germline gives CDR1 LNHNV, CDR2 YYDKDF (reference sequence). The V and J ends lost 6 bases and 6 bases respectively, with 15 bases between them. Here the CDR3 DNA reads TGTGCCACCAGTACTGATCTAGGTCCCAATGAGCAGTTCTTC. It is translated as CATSTDLGPNEQFF.